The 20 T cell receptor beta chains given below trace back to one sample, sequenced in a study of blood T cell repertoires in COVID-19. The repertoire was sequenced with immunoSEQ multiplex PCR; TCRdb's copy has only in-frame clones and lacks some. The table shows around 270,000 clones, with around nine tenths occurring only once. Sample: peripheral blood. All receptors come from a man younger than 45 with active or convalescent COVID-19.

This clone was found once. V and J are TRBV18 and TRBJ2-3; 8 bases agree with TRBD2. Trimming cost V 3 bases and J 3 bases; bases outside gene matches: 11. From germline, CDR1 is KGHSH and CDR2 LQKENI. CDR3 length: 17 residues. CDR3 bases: TGTGCCAGCTCACCTCCGGGGGGGGGCATGGAAACAGATACGCAGTATTTT. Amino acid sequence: CASSPPGGGMETDTQYF.

The CDR3 DNA follows: TGTGCCAGCAGCTTGGTACAGGGAATTTTCGAGCAGTACTTC. It is translated as CASSLVQGIFEQYF. The gene calls are TRBV5-5 and TRBJ2-7, with a tentative D call TRBD1 (6 bases). This CDR3 comprises 14 residues. Per germline, CDR1 SGHKS and CDR2 YYEKEE (reference sequence). Trimming removed 0 bases from V and 6 bases from J, with 13 bases in between.

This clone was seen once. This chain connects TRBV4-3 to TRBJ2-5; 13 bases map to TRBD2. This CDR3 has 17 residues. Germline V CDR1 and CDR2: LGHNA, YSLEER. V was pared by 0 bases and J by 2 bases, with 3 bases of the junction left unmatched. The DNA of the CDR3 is TGCGCCAGCAGCCAAGAGCCGACTAGCGGGGGGCAAGAGACCCAGTACTTC. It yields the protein CASSQEPTSGGQETQYF.

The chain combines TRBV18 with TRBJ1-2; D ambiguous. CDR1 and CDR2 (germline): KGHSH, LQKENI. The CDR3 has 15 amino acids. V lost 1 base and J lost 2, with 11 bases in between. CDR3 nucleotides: TGTGCCAGCTCACCACTTCCACCTGAGAACTATGGCTACACCTTC. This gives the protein CASSPLPPENYGYTF. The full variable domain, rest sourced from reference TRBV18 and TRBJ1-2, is NAGVMQNPRHLVRRRGQEARLRCSPMKGHSHVYWYRQLPEEGLKFMVYLQKENIIDESGMPKERFSAEFPKEGPSILRIQQVVRGDSAAYFCASSPLPPENYGYTFGSGTRLTVV.

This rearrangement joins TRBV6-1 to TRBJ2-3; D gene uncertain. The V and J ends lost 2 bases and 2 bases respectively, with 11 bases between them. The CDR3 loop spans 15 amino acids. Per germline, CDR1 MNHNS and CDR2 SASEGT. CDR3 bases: TGTGCCAGCAGTGAATTTCGGTTACCCACAGATACGCAGTATTTT. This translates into CASSEFRLPTDTQYF.

In nucleotides, the CDR3 is TGTGCCGCCTCTTTTACAGGGTCGTACGAAAAACTGTTTTTT. This encodes CAASFTGSYEKLFF. The chain couples TRBV30 to TRBJ1-4; D possibly corresponds to TRBD1 (6 bases). V was clipped by 8 bases and J by 8 bases, with 21 bases between them. CDR3 length: 14 residues. The germline V gene has CDR1 GTSNPN and CDR2 SVGIG (reference sequence).

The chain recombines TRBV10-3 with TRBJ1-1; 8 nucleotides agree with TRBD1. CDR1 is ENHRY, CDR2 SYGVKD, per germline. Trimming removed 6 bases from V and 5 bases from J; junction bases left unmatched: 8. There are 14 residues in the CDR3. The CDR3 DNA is TGTGCCATCAGGTTGACAGGGGAAGGAACTGAAGCTTTCTTT. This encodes CAIRLTGEGTEAFF.

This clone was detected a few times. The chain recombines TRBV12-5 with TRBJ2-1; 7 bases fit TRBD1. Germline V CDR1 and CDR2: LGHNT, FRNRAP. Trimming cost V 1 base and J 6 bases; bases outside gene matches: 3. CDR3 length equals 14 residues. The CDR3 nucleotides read TGTGCTAGTGGTTTGGGACAGGGCCCCAATGAGCAGTTCTTC. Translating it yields CASGLGQGPNEQFF.

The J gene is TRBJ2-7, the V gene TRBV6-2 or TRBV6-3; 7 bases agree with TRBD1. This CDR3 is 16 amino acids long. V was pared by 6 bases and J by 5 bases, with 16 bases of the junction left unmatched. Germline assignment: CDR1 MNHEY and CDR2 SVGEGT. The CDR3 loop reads CASSPNHRGRRHEQYF. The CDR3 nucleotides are TGTGCCAGCAGCCCTAATCACAGGGGTCGTCGCCACGAGCAGTACTTC.

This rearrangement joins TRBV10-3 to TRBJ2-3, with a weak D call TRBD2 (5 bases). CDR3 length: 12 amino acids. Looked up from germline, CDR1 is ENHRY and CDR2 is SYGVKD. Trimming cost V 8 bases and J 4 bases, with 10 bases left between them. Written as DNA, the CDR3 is TGTGCCATCGGTCCGCGGGCAGATACGCAGTATTTT. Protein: CAIGPRADTQYF.

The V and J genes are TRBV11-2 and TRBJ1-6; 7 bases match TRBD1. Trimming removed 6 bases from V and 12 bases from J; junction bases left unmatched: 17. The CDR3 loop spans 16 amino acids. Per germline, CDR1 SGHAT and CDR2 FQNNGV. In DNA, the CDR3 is TGTGCCAGCAGTCACTCCGGGACAGAGGGATTTCGACCCCTCCACTTT. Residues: CASSHSGTEGFRPLHF.

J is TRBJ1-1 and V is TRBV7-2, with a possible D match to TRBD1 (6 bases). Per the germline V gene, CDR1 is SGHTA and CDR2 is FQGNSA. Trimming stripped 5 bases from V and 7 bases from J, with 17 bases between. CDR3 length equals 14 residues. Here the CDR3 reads CASSAPGGASEAFF. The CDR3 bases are TGTGCCAGCAGCGCACCGGGGGGCGCAAGTGAAGCTTTCTTT.

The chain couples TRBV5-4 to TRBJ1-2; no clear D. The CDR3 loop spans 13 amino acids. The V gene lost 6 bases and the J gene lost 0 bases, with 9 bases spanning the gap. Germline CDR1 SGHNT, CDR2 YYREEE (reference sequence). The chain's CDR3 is CASTQTANYGYTF. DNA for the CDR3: TGTGCCAGCACCCAAACTGCTAACTATGGCTACACCTTC.

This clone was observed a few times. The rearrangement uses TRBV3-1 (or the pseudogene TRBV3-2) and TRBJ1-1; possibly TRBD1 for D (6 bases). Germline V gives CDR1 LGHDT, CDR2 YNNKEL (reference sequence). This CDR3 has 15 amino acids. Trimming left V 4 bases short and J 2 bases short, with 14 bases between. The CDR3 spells CASSPLRQENTEAFF. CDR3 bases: TGTGCCAGCAGCCCACTCCGACAGGAAAACACTGAAGCTTTCTTT.

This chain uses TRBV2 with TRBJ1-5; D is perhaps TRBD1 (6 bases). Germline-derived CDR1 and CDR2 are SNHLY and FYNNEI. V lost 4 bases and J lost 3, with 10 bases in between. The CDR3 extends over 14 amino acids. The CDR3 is CASSAGQINQPQHF. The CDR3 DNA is TGTGCCAGCAGTGCCGGACAGATCAATCAGCCCCAGCATTTT. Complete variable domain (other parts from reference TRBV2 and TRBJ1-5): EPEVTQTPSHQVTQMGQEVILRCVPISNHLYFYWYRQILGQKVEFLVSFYNNEISEKSEIFDDQFSVERPDGSNFTLKIRSTKLEDSAMYFCASSAGQINQPQHFGDGTRLSIL.

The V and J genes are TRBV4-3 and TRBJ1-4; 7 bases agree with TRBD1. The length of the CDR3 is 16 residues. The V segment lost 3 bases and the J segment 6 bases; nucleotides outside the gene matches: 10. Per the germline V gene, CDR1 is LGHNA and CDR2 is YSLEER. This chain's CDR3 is CASSHGTVIMDEKLFF. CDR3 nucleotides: TGCGCCAGCAGCCACGGGACAGTGATAATGGATGAAAAACTGTTTTTT.

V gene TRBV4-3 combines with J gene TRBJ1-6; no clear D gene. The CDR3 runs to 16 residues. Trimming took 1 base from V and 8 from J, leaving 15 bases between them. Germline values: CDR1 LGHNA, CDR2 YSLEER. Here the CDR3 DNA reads TGCGCCAGCAGCCAAGGGTACAGAACTCATGATTCACCCCTCCACTTT. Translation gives CASSQGYRTHDSPLHF.

The CDR3 DNA follows: TGTGCCAGCCAGGGAAGGCACGGTGAAAAACTGTTTTTT. Translating gives CASQGRHGEKLFF. This chain joins TRBV6-5 and TRBJ1-4; perhaps TRBD1 as D (5 bases). CDR3 length equals 13 residues. Trimming cost V 8 bases and J 7 bases, with 14 bases left between them. CDR1 is MNHEY, CDR2 SVGAGI, per germline.

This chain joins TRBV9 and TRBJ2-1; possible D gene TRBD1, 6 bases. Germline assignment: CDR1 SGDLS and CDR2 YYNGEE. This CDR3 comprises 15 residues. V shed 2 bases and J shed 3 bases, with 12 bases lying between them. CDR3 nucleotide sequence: TGTGCCAGCAGCGTTACCAGGGGCGGCTACAATGAGCAGTTCTTC. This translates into CASSVTRGGYNEQFF.

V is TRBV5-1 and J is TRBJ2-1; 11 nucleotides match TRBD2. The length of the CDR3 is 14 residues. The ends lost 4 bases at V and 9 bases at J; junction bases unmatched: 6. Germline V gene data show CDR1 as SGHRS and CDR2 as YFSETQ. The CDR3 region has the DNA TGCGCCAGCAGCGTATCGACTAGCGGGGCTGAGCAGTTCTTC. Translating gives CASSVSTSGAEQFF.